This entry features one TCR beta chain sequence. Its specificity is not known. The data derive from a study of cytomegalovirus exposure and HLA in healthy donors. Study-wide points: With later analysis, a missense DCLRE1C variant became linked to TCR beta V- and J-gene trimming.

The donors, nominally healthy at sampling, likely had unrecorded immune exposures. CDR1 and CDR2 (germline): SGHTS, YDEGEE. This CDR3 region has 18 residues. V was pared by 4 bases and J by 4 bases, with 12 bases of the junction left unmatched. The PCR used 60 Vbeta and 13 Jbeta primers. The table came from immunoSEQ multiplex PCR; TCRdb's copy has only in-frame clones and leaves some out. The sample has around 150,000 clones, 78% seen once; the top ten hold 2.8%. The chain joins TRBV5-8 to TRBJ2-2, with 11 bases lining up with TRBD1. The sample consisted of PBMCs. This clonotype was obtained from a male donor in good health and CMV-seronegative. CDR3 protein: CASSPGSGQGASTGELFF. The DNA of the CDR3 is TGTGCCAGCAGCCCCGGATCCGGACAGGGGGCTAGCACCGGGGAGCTGTTTTTT. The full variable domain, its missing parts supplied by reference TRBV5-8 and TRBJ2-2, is EAGVTQSPTHLIKTRGQQATLRCSPISGHTSVYWYQQALGLGLQFLLWYDEGEERNRGNFPPRFSGRQFPNYSSELNVNALELEDSALYLCASSPGSGQGASTGELFFGEGSRLTVL.